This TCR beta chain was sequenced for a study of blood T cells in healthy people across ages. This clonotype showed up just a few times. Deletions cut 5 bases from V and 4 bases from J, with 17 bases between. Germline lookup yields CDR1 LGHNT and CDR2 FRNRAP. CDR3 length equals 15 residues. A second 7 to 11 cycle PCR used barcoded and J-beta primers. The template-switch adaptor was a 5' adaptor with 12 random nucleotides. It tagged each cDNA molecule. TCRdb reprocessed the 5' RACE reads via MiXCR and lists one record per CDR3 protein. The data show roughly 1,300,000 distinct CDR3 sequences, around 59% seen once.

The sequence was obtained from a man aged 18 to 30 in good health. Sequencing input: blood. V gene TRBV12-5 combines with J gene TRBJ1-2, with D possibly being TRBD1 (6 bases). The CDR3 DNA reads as TGTGCTAGTGGTCCCTCGACAGGAAATATCTATGGCTACACCTTC. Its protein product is CASGPSTGNIYGYTF.